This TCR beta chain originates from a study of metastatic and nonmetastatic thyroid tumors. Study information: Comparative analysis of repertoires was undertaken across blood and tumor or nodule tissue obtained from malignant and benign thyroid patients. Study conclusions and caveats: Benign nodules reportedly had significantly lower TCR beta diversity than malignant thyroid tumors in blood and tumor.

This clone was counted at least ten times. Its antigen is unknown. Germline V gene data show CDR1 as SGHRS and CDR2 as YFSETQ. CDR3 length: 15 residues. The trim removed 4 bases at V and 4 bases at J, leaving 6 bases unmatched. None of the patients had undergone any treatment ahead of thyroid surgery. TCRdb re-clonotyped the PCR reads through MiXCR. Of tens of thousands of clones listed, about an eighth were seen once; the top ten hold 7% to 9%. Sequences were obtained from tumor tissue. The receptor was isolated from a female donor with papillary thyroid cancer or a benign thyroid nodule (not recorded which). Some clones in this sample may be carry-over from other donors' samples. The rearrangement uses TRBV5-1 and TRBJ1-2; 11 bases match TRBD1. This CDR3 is CASSIGQGASYGYTF. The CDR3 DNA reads TGCGCCAGCAGCATAGGACAGGGGGCCAGCTATGGCTACACCTTC.